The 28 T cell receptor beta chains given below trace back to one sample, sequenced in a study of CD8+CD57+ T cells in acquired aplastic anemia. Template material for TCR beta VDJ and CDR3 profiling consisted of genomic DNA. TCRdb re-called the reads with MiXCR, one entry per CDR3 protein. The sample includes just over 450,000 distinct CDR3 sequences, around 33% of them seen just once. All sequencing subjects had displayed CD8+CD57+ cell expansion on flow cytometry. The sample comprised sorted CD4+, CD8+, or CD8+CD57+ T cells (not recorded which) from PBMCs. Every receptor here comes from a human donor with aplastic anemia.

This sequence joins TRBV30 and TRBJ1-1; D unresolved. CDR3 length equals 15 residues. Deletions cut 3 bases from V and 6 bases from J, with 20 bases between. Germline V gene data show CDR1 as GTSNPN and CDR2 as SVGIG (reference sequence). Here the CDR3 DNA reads TGTGCCTGGAGATCGGATGAGTCTCATCGAGCTGAAGCTTTCTTT. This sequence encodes CAWRSDESHRAEAFF.

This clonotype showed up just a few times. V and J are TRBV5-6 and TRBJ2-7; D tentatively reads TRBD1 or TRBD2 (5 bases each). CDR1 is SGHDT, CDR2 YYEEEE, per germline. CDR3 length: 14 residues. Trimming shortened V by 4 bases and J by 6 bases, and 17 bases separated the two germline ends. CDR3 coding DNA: TGTGCCAGCAGCCACCGGGACCGTGTCGTCGAGCAGTACTTC. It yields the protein CASSHRDRVVEQYF.

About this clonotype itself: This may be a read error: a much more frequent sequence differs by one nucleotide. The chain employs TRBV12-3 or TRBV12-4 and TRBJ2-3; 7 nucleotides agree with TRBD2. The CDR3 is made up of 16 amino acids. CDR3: CASSPDRGGWADTRYF. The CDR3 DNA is TGTGCCAGCAGCCCTGATAGGGGAGGGTGGGCAGATACGCGGTATTTT.

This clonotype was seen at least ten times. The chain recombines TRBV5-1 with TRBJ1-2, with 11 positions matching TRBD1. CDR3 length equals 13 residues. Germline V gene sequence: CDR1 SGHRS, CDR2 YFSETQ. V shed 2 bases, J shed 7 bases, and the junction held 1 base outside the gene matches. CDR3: CASSFGTGGGYTF. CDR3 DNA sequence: TGCGCCAGCAGCTTCGGGACAGGGGGTGGCTACACCTTC.

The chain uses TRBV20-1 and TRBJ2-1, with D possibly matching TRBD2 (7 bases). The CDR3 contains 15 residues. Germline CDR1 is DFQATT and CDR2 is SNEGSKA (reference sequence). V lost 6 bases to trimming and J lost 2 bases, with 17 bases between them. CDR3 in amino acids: CSAPRRGATYNEQFF. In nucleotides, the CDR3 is TGCAGTGCCCCACGTCGGGGGGCAACCTACAATGAGCAGTTCTTC.

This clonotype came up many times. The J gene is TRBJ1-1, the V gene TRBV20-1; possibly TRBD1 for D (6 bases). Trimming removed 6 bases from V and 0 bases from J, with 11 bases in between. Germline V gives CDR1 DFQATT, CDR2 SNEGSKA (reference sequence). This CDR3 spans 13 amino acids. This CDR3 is CSAPGQLNTEAFF. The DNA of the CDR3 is TGCAGTGCACCGGGACAATTGAACACTGAAGCTTTCTTT.

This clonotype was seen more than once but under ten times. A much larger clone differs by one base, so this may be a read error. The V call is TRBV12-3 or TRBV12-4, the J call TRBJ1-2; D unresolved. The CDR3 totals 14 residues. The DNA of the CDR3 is TGTGCCAGCAGCAGATTTAGAGGCGGGGATGGCTGCACCTTC. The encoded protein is CASSRFRGGDGCTF.

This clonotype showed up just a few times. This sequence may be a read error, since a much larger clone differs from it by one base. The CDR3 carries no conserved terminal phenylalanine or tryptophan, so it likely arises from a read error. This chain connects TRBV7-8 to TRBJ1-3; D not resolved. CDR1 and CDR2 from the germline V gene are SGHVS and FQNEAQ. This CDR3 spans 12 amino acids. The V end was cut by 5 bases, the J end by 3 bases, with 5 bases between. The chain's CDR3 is CASSQVGNTIYL. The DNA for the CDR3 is TGTGCCAGCAGCCAAGTTGGAAACACCATATATCTT.

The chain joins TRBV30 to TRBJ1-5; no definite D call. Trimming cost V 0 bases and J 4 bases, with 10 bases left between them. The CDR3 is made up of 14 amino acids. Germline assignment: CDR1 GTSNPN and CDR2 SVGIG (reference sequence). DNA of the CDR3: TGTGCCTGGAGTGTCGGGCAGACGAATCAGCCCCAGCATTTT. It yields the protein CAWSVGQTNQPQHF. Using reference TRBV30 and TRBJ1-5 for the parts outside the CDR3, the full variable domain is SQTIHQWPATLVQPVGSPLSLECTVEGTSNPNLYWYRQAAGRGLQLLFYSVGIGQISSEVPQNLSASRPQDRQFILSSKKLLLSDSGFYLCAWSVGQTNQPQHFGDGTRLSIL.

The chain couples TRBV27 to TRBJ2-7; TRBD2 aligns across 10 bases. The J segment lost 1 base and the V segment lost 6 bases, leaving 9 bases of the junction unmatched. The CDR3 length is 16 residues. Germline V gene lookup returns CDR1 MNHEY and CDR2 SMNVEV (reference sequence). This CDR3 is CASSPRLAGLSYEQYF. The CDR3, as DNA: TGTGCCAGCAGCCCGAGACTAGCGGGCCTTTCCTACGAGCAGTACTTC.

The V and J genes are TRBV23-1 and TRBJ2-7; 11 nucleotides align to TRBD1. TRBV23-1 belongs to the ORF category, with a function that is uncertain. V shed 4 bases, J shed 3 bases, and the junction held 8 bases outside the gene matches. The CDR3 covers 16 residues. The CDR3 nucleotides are TGCGCCAGCAGTCCGGAACCGGGGACAGGGGGCTACGAGCAGTACTTC. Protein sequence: CASSPEPGTGGYEQYF.

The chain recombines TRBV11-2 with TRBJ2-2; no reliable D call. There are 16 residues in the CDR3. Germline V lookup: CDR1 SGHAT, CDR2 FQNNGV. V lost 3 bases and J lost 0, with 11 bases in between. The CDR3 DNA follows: TGTGCCAGCAGCTTTGTCGGATCGGCGAACACCGGGGAGCTGTTTTTT. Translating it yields CASSFVGSANTGELFF. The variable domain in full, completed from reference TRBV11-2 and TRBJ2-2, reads EAGVAQSPRYKIIEKRQSVAFWCNPISGHATLYWYQQILGQGPKLLIQFQNNGVVDDSQLPKDRFSAERLKGVDSTLKIQPAKLEDSAVYLCASSFVGSANTGELFFGEGSRLTVL.

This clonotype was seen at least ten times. CDR3 DNA: TGCGCCAGCAGCTTGGGGGACAGGGGGGATGGGGCCAACGTCCTGACTTTC. Translation: CASSLGDRGDGANVLTF. J is TRBJ2-6 and V is TRBV5-1, with TRBD1 matching 11 bases. The length of the CDR3 is 17 residues. Germline V gene sequence: CDR1 SGHRS, CDR2 YFSETQ. V was clipped by 0 bases and J by 3 bases; unmatched bases: 2.

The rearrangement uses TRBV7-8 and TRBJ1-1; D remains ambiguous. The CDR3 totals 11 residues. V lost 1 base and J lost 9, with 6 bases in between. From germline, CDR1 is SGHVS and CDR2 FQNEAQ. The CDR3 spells CASSLGPQAFF. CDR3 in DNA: TGTGCCAGCAGCTTAGGGCCGCAAGCTTTCTTT.

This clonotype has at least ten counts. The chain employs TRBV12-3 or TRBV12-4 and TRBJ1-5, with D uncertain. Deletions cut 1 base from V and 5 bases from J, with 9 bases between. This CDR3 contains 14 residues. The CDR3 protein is CASSLEWSYQPQHF. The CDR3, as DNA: TGTGCCAGCAGTTTAGAGTGGTCATATCAGCCCCAGCATTTT.

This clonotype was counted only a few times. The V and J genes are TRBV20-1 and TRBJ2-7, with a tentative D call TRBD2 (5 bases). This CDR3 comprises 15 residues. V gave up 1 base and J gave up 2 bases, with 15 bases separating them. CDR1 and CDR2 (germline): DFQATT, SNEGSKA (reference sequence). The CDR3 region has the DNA TGCAGTGCTAGAGGCCACACTAGGGATCCCTACGAGCAGTACTTC. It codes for CSARGHTRDPYEQYF.

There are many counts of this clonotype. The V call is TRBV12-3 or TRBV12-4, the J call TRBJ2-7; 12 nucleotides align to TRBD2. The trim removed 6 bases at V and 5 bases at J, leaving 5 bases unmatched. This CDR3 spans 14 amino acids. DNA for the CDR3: TGTGCCAGCAGCCCACTAGCGGGAGGAGACGAGCAGTACTTC. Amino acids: CASSPLAGGDEQYF.

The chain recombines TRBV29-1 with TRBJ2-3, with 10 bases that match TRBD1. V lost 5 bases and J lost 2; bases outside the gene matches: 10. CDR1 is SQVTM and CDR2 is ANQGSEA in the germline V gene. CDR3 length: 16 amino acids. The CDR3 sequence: CSVSGTGERTTDTQYF. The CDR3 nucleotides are TGCAGCGTTTCCGGGACAGGGGAGAGAACCACAGATACGCAGTATTTT.

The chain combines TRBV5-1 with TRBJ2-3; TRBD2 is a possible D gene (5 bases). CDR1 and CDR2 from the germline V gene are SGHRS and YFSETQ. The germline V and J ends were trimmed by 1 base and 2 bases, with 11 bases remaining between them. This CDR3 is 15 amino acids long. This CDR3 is CASSLIGENTDTQYF. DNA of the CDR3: TGCGCCAGCAGCTTGATCGGGGAGAACACAGATACGCAGTATTTT.

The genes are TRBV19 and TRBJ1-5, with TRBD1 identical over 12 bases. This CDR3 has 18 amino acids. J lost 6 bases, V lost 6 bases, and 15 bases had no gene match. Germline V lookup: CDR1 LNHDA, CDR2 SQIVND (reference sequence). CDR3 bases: TGTGCCAGTAGCCAATGGGACAGGGGGCGCCGGGCCGGTCAGCCCCAGCATTTT. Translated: CASSQWDRGRRAGQPQHF.

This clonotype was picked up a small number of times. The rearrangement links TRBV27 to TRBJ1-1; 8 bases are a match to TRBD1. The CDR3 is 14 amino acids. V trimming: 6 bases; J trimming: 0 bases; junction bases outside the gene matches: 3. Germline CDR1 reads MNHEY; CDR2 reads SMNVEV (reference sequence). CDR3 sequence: CASRIQGVNTEAFF. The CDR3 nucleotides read TGTGCCAGCAGAATACAGGGGGTGAACACTGAAGCTTTCTTT.

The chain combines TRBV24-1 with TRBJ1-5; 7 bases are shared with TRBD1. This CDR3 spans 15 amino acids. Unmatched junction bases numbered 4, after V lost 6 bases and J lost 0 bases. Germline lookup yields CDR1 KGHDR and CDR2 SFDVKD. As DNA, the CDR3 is TGTGCCACCAGTATGACAGGGTTTAGCAATCAGCCCCAGCATTTT. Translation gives CATSMTGFSNQPQHF.

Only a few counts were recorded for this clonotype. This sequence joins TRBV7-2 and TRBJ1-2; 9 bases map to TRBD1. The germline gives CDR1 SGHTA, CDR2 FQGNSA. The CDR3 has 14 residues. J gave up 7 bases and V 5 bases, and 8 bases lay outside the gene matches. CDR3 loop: CASSRRTGGSGYTF. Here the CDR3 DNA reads TGTGCCAGCAGCCGCCGAACAGGGGGCTCTGGCTACACCTTC.

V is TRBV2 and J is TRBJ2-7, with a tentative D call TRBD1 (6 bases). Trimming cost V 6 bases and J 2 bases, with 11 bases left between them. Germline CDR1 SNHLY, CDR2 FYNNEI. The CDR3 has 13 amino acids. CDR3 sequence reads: CASSRQDTYEQYF. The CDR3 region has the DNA TGTGCCAGCAGCAGACAGGACACCTACGAGCAGTACTTC.

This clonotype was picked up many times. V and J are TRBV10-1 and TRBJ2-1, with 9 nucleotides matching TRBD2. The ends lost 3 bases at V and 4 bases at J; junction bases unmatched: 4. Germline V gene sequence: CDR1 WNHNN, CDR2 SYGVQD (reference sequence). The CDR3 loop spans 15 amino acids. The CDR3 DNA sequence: TGCGCCAGCAGTGAAACCGCGGGGGGGTACAATGAGCAGTTCTTC. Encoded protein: CASSETAGGYNEQFF.

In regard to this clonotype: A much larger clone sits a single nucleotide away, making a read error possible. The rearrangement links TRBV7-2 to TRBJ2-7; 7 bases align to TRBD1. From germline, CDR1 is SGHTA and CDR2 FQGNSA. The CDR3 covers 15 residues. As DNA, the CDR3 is TGTGCCAGCAGCTTAACGGGACAGCCCTCCTACGAGCGGTACTTC. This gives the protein CASSLTGQPSYERYF.

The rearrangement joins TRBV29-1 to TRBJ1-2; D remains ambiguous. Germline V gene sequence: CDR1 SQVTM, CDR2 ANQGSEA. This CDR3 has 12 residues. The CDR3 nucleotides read TGCAGTTTAGAAGGCAGGTGGAATGGCTACACCTTC. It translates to CSLEGRWNGYTF.

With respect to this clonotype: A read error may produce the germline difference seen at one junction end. In DNA form, the CDR3 reads TGTGCCTGGAGTGCAGGGAACACCGACAGCTATGGCTACACCTTC. Its protein is CAWSAGNTDSYGYTF. V and J are TRBV29-1 and TRBJ1-2, with a possible D match to TRBD1 (5 bases). Germline CDR1 SQVTM, CDR2 ANQGSEA. CDR3 length: 15 amino acids. The full variable domain, completed using reference TRBV29-1 and TRBJ1-2, is SAVISQKPSRDICQRGTSLTIQCQVDSQVTMMFWYRQQPGQSLTLIATANQGSEATYESGFVIDKFPISRPNLTFSTLTVSNMSPEDSSIYLCAWSAGNTDSYGYTFGSGTRLTVV.